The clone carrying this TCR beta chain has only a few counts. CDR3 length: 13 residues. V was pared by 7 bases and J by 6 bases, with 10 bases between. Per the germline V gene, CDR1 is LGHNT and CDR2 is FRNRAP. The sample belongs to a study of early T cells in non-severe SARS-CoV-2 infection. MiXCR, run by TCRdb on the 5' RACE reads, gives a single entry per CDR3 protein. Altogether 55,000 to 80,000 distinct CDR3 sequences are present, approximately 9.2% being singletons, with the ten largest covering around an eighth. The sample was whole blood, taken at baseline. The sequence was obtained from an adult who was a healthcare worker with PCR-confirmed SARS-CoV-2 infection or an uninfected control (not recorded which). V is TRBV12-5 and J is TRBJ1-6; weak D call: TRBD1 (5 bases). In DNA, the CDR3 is TGTGCTAGTGCCCTTGGGGCTAATTCACCCCTCCACTTT. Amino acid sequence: CASALGANSPLHF.